This T cell receptor (beta chain) was identified during a study of blood T cells in healthy people across ages. For the study at large: Researchers report that template switching captured about one barcoded beta molecule per two T cells.

Trimming at V came to 5 bases and at J to 2 bases, leaving 7 bases not matched to a gene. Germline CDR1 SEHNR, CDR2 FQNEAQ (reference sequence). The CDR3 is 16 residues long. Total RNA was extracted at no less than 5.5 micrograms per sample. Through a sample-barcoded 5' primer and a J-beta primer mix, a second PCR was run for roughly 7 to 12 cycles. Each cDNA was tagged by a template-switch adaptor containing 12 random nucleotides. Via MiXCR, TCRdb re-called the 5' RACE reads, giving one row per CDR3 protein. The profile shows roughly 700,000 distinct CDR3 sequences, 25% of them singletons. This sample also appeared in a second study, on T cells of mothers and their children. That work contributes: Nine systemically healthy Caucasian donors: three mothers, six children.

The sequenced material came from blood. The rearrangement joins TRBV7-9 to TRBJ1-3; TRBD1 aligns across 9 bases. The source is a boy aged 5-17 years in good health. The CDR3 spells CASSARDRVPGNTIYF. The CDR3 DNA follows: TGTGCCAGCAGCGCCCGGGACAGGGTCCCTGGAAACACCATATATTTT.